This TCR beta chain was recovered during a study of OX40 agonist ivuxolimab in advanced cancers. Generated by immunoSEQ multiplex PCR, the TCRdb table keeps only in-frame clones and is missing some. The table has approximately 94,000 clones, 92% seen once. This CDR3 is 14 amino acids long. Per the germline V gene, CDR1 is SGHDN and CDR2 is FVKESK. Trimming took 4 bases from V and 8 from J, leaving 15 bases between them. The chain recombines TRBV14 with TRBJ2-1, with D perhaps given as TRBD1 or TRBD2 (5 bases each). This clonotype originated in an adult with an advanced solid tumor such as melanoma, head and neck, liver or kidney cancer. The sample in question was CD4+ or CD8+ T cells sorted from blood, obtained in a trial of the OX40 agonist ivuxolimab. The CDR3, as DNA: TGTGCCAGCAGCCCGTTCGGGGCAGGCGATGAGCAGTTCTTC. As protein: CASSPFGAGDEQFF.